These 26 T cell receptor beta chains were sequenced from one sample in a study of T cells in localized non-small cell lung cancer. Produced via immunoSEQ multiplex PCR; TCRdb's table is partial and in-frame only. The table has fewer than 20,000 clones, over 75% seen once. The input for sequencing was peripheral blood, taken before any cancer treatment. These receptors all come from a male donor older than 55 with stage I lung adenocarcinoma.

By share, this clone ranks as medium-sized. The rearrangement uses TRBV27 and TRBJ2-5; D possibly matches TRBD1 or TRBD2 (5 bases each). The CDR3 covers 12 residues. Trimming took 6 bases from V and 7 from J, leaving 12 bases between them. CDR1 MNHEY and CDR2 SMNVEV come from the germline V gene (reference sequence). Written as DNA, the CDR3 is TGTGCCAGCAGCCCCGGGACCGGGACCCAGTACTTC. Translated: CASSPGTGTQYF.

V is TRBV27 and J is TRBJ2-7; 9 nucleotides line up with TRBD1. V lost 5 bases to trimming and J lost 5 bases; unmatched junction nucleotides: 13. CDR1 MNHEY and CDR2 SMNVEV come from the germline V gene (reference sequence). The CDR3 contains 16 residues. CDR3: CASSPSGGQGGNEQYF. Written as DNA, the CDR3 is TGTGCCAGCAGTCCCTCGGGGGGACAGGGCGGTAACGAGCAGTACTTC.

The genes are TRBV4-3 and TRBJ2-1; a possible D gene is TRBD2 (5 bases). CDR1 and CDR2 from the germline V gene are LGHNA and YSLEER. With 1 base removed from V and 4 bases from J, the gap between germline ends came to 17 bases. This CDR3 has 17 amino acids. CDR3 protein: CASSQALRGWGYNEQFF. The CDR3 region has the DNA TGCGCCAGCAGCCAAGCCCTCCGGGGATGGGGTTACAATGAGCAGTTCTTC.

This clone has only a few counts. The CDR3 reads CASRDPKGNTEAFF. For the CDR3, the DNA is TGTGCCAGCAGGGACCCAAAGGGGAACACTGAAGCTTTCTTT. J is TRBJ1-1 and V is TRBV2; D gene uncertain. The CDR3 is 14 amino acids. Trimming took 6 bases from V and 1 from J, leaving 12 bases between them. Germline assignment: CDR1 SNHLY and CDR2 FYNNEI.

This sequence joins TRBV5-1 and TRBJ1-5; D remains ambiguous. Germline values: CDR1 SGHRS, CDR2 YFSETQ. The CDR3 contains 15 residues. Trimming left V 0 bases short and J 0 bases short, with 7 bases between. The CDR3 loop is CASSLAGDSNQPQHF. CDR3 nucleotides: TGCGCCAGCAGCTTGGCCGGGGATAGCAATCAGCCCCAGCATTTT.

V usage is TRBV5-6 and J usage is TRBJ2-2, with D maybe TRBD1 (6 bases). Germline CDR1 and CDR2: SGHDT and YYEEEE. Trimming pared 2 bases from V and 7 bases from J, leaving 9 bases between. This CDR3 has 13 amino acids. As DNA, the CDR3 is TGTGCCAGCAGCTTTCAAGGGGGCGGGGAGCTGTTTTTT. Residues: CASSFQGGGELFF.

The chain has TRBV5-1 and TRBJ1-1; 8 positions agree with TRBD1. With V trimmed by 2 bases and J by 2 bases, 11 bases remained unmatched. Germline CDR1 and CDR2: SGHRS and YFSETQ. This CDR3 spans 17 amino acids. The CDR3 region has the DNA TGCGCCAGCAGCTTCTTCCCGTCGACAGGGGAAAACACTGAAGCTTTCTTT. This codes for CASSFFPSTGENTEAFF.

The chain is built from TRBV27 and TRBJ2-7; TRBD1 is a possible D gene (6 bases). V lost 2 bases and J 5 bases, leaving 10 bases between the germline ends. In germline, CDR1 is MNHEY, CDR2 SMNVEV (reference sequence). The CDR3 is 13 residues long. In DNA form, the CDR3 reads TGTGCCAGCAGTTTAGATCACAGGGACGAGCAGTACTTC. Protein product: CASSLDHRDEQYF.

V usage is TRBV4-3 and J usage is TRBJ2-1; D call uncertain. The CDR3 consists of 16 residues. V was shortened by 0 bases and J by 4 bases, with 13 bases between the two germline ends. The germline V gene encodes CDR1 LGHNA and CDR2 YSLEER. CDR3 protein: CASSQDIGPLYNEQFF. In nucleotides, the CDR3 is TGCGCCAGCAGCCAAGACATAGGACCGCTATACAATGAGCAGTTCTTC.

The chain couples TRBV2 to TRBJ2-5; the D gene is possibly TRBD2 (6 bases). The CDR3 is made up of 15 amino acids. Trimming removed 7 bases from V and 4 bases from J, with 19 bases in between. Germline CDR1 and CDR2: SNHLY and FYNNEI. For the CDR3, the DNA is TGTGCCAGCAATCTAAGAGGCGGGGAGCGAGAGACCCAGTACTTC. Encoded protein: CASNLRGGERETQYF. The variable domain in full, with the rest retrieved from reference TRBV2 and TRBJ2-5, is EPEVTQTPSHQVTQMGQEVILRCVPISNHLYFYWYRQILGQKVEFLVSFYNNEISEKSEIFDDQFSVERPDGSNFTLKIRSTKLEDSAMYFCASNLRGGERETQYFGPGTRLLVL.

The count of this clone is one. The rearrangement joins TRBV6-1 to TRBJ1-2; D gene unclear. The CDR3 is made up of 15 amino acids. CDR1 and CDR2 from the germline V gene are MNHNS and SASEGT. V dropped 0 bases and J dropped 8 bases, with 16 bases sitting between them. The CDR3 protein is CASSEALGRARGYTF. Written as DNA, the CDR3 is TGTGCCAGCAGTGAAGCCTTGGGGAGGGCTCGCGGCTACACCTTC.

The CDR3 nucleotides are TGTGCCAGCAGTTACGGAGCGGGCCTTTGGAACGAGCAGTACTTC. This translates into CASSYGAGLWNEQYF. The V and J genes are TRBV6-4 and TRBJ2-7; maybe TRBD2 (6 bases). This CDR3 spans 15 amino acids. Germline V gene lookup returns CDR1 MRHNA and CDR2 SNTAGT. Trimming removed 5 bases from V and 5 bases from J, with 19 bases in between.

The rearrangement links TRBV7-3 to TRBJ2-5, with 12 bases lining up with TRBD1. The CDR3 runs 15 residues. Germline V lookup: CDR1 SGHTA, CDR2 FQGTGA. V lost 5 bases and J lost 4; bases outside the gene matches: 5. The DNA for the CDR3 is TGTGCCAGCAGCCGGGACAGGGGGCGCGGAGAGACCCAGTACTTC. It encodes CASSRDRGRGETQYF.

The rearrangement uses TRBV12-2 and TRBJ2-1. TRBV12-2 is described as a pseudogene. The CDR3 sequence is 19 residues long. CDR3 amino acids: CASRLVVGKTILFFNEQFF. The CDR3 bases are TGTGCAAGTCGCTTAGTTGTGGGGAAAACCATACTTTTCTTCAATGAGCAGTTCTTC.

This rearrangement joins TRBV10-3 to TRBJ2-3; possibly TRBD2 for D (6 bases). V was shortened by 0 bases and J by 1 base, with 11 bases between the two germline ends. This CDR3 contains 16 residues. The germline V gene has CDR1 ENHRY and CDR2 SYGVKD. The CDR3 sequence is CAISESSSGRTDTQYF. Here the CDR3 DNA reads TGTGCCATCAGTGAGTCGAGTAGCGGACGCACAGATACGCAGTATTTT.

The count of this clone is one. The DNA of the CDR3 is TGCGCCAGCAGCCCCAGGGCCGAGGACGGAATCTATGGCTACACCTTC. It encodes CASSPRAEDGIYGYTF. The V and J genes are TRBV4-3 and TRBJ1-2; D is possibly TRBD1 (5 bases). V shed 4 bases and J shed 4 bases, with 19 bases lying between them. Germline CDR1 LGHNA, CDR2 YSLEER. The CDR3 loop spans 16 amino acids.

The chain joins TRBV28 to TRBJ1-5; the match to TRBD1 covers 7 bases. The germline V gene has CDR1 MDHEN and CDR2 SYDVKM. The trim removed 6 bases at V and 7 bases at J, leaving 6 bases unmatched. This CDR3 region has 13 residues. In DNA, the CDR3 is TGTGCCAGCAGCACAGGGGTAGACCAGCCCCAGCATTTT. Translation gives CASSTGVDQPQHF.

The V and J genes are TRBV4-1 and TRBJ1-6, with no clear D. Trimming left V 0 bases short and J 10 bases short, with 7 bases between. Per germline, CDR1 MGHRA and CDR2 YSYEKL. The CDR3 runs to 13 residues. Here the CDR3 reads CASSQDRESPLHF. CDR3 nucleotides: TGCGCCAGCAGCCAAGATCGGGAGTCACCCCTCCACTTT.

This chain uses TRBV20-1 with TRBJ2-7; D ambiguous. The ends were cut back, 3 bases at V and 5 bases at J, with 8 bases in the middle. The CDR3 spans 11 residues. Germline CDR1 and CDR2: DFQATT and SNEGSKA (reference sequence). The CDR3 loop reads CSARTLDEQYF. The CDR3 region has the DNA TGCAGTGCTAGGACCTTGGACGAGCAGTACTTC.

This chain connects TRBV21-1 to TRBJ1-1. TRBV21-1 has pseudogene status. The CDR3 sequence is 14 residues long. CDR3 coding DNA: TGTGCCAGCAGCAAAGCGGTAGAAGACTTCGAAGCTTTCTTT. This gives the protein CASSKAVEDFEAFF.

The chain couples TRBV30 to TRBJ1-3; TRBD1 might be the D (5 bases). The germline V gene has CDR1 GTSNPN and CDR2 SVGIG (reference sequence). The V gene lost 0 bases and the J gene lost 0 bases, with 18 bases spanning the gap. This CDR3 is 18 amino acids long. The chain's CDR3 is CAWSVPGRTRGSGNTIYF. For the CDR3, the DNA is TGTGCCTGGAGTGTACCGGGCAGGACGAGGGGCTCTGGAAACACCATATATTTT.

The chain couples TRBV28 to TRBJ2-7; TRBD1 agrees at 7 bases. J was trimmed by 2 bases and V by 2 bases; bases with no gene match: 9. The germline CDR1 and CDR2 sequences are MDHEN and SYDVKM. This CDR3 is 16 amino acids long. CDR3 nucleotide sequence: TGTGCCAGCAGTTTAAGACCGGGACAGTCTGCCTACGAGCAGTACTTC. It translates to CASSLRPGQSAYEQYF.

This clone has just one count. The gene calls are TRBV10-1 and TRBJ2-1; 11 bases fit TRBD2. The CDR3 sequence is 18 residues long. With V trimmed by 3 bases and J by 4 bases, 11 bases remained unmatched. Per the germline V gene, CDR1 is WNHNN and CDR2 is SYGVQD (reference sequence). Here the CDR3 DNA reads TGCGCCAGCAGTGACCCAACTAGCGGGGGTTCGGTATACAATGAGCAGTTCTTC. It translates to CASSDPTSGGSVYNEQFF.

This chain connects TRBV15 to TRBJ2-5, with D perhaps matching TRBD1 or TRBD2 (5 bases each). Germline V gene sequence: CDR1 LNHNV, CDR2 YYDKDF (reference sequence). This CDR3 contains 14 residues. Trimming left V 3 bases short and J 5 bases short, with 13 bases between. Written as DNA, the CDR3 is TGTGCCACCAGCAGGGGTAGGGGCGGGGAGACCCAGTACTTC. It translates to CATSRGRGGETQYF.

In regard to this clone: One junction end does not reproduce the germline sequence, and a read error may be involved. This sequence joins TRBV7-7 and TRBJ2-7; possible D gene TRBD1, 6 bases. The CDR3 loop spans 14 amino acids. Germline values: CDR1 SSHAT, CDR2 FNYEAQ (reference sequence). The CDR3 reads CASSLGPQGSEQYF. The CDR3 DNA follows: TGTGCTAGCAGCTTAGGCCCCCAGGGGTCCGAGCAGTACTTC.

This chain links TRBV4-1 with TRBJ2-4; 7 bases fit TRBD2. The germline V gene has CDR1 MGHRA and CDR2 YSYEKL. Trimming cost V 0 bases and J 5 bases; bases outside gene matches: 7. The CDR3 totals 16 residues. For the CDR3, the DNA is TGCGCCAGCAGCCAAGATGGGGGGGGTTCGGAAAACATTCAGTACTTC. Amino acid sequence: CASSQDGGGSENIQYF.